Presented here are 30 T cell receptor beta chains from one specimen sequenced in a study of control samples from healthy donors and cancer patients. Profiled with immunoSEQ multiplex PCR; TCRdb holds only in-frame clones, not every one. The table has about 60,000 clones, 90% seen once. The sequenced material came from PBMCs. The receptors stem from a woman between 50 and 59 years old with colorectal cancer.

The CDR3 DNA sequence: TGTGCCAGTAGTATAGCAGGGCCGGATGAAAAACTGTTTTTT. Amino acid sequence: CASSIAGPDEKLFF. This chain connects TRBV19 to TRBJ1-4; maybe TRBD1 (5 bases). This CDR3 is 14 amino acids long. Trimming left V 1 base short and J 6 bases short, with 9 bases between. Germline CDR1 reads LNHDA; CDR2 reads SQIVND (reference sequence).

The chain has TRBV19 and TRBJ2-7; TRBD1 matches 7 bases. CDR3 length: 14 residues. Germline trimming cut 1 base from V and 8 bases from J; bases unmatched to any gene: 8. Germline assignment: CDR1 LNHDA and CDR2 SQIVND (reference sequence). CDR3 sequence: CASSIAGQDYKQYF. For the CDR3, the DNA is TGTGCCAGTAGTATAGCAGGACAGGATTACAAGCAGTACTTC.

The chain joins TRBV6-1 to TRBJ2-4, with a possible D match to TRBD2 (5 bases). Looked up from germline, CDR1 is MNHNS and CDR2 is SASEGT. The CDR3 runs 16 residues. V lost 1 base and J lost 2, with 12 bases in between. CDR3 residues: CASSEDLAGSKNIQYF. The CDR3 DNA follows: TGTGCCAGCAGTGAAGATTTGGCGGGTTCCAAAAACATTCAGTACTTC.

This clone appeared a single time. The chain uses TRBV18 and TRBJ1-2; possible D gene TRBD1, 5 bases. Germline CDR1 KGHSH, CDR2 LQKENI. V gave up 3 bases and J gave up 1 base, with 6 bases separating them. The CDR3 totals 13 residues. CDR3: CASSPGVNYGYTF. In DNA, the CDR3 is TGTGCCAGCTCACCGGGGGTTAACTATGGCTACACCTTC. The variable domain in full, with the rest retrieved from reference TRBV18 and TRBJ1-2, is NAGVMQNPRHLVRRRGQEARLRCSPMKGHSHVYWYRQLPEEGLKFMVYLQKENIIDESGMPKERFSAEFPKEGPSILRIQQVVRGDSAAYFCASSPGVNYGYTFGSGTRLTVV.

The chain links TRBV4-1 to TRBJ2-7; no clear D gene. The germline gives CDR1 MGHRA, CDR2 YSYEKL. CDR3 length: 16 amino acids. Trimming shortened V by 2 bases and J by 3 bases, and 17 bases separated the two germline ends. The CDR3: CASSQIAVSIYYEQYF. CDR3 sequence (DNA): TGCGCCAGCAGCCAAATTGCAGTGAGCATTTACTACGAGCAGTACTTC.

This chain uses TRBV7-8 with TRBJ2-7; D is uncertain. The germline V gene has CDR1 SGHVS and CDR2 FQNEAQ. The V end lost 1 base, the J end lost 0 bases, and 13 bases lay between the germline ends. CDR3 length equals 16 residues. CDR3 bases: TGTGCCAGCAGCTTAGGTTCTTTCGGCGGCTCCTACGAGCAGTACTTC. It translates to CASSLGSFGGSYEQYF.

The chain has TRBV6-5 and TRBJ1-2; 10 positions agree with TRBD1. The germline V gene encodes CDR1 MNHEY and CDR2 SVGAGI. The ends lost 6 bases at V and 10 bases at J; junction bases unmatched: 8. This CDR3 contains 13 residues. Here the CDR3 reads CASSADRGRVYTF. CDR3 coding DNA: TGTGCCAGCAGCGCTGACAGGGGGCGCGTCTACACCTTC.

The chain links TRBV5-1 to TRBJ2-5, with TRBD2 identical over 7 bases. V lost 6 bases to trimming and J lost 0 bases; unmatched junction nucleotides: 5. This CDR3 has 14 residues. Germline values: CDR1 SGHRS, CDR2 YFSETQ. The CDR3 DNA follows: TGCGCCAGCAACGACGCGGGGGACCAAGAGACCCAGTACTTC. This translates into CASNDAGDQETQYF. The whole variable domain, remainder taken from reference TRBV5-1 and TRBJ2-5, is KAGVTQTPRYLIKTRGQQVTLSCSPISGHRSVSWYQQTPGQGLQFLFEYFSETQRNKGNFPGRFSGRQFSNSRSEMNVSTLELGDSALYLCASNDAGDQETQYFGPGTRLLVL.

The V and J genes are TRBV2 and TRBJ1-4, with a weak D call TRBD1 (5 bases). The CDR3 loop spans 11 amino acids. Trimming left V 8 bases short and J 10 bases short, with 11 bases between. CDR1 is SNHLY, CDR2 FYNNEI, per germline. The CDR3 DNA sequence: TGTGCCAGCCGGGGGGACGGAAAACTGTTTTTT. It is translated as CASRGDGKLFF.

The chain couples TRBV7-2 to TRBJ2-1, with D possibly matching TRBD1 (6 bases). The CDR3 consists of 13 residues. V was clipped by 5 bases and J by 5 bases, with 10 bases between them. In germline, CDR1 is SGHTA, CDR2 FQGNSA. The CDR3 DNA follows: TGTGCCAGCAGCCTAGGGACAAACAATGAGCAGTTCTTC. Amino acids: CASSLGTNNEQFF.

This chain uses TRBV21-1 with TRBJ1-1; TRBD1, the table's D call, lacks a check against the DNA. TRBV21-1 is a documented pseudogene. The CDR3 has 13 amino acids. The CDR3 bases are TGTGCCAGCAGCAAGGAGACAGGGACTGAAGCTTTCTTT. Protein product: CASSKETGTEAFF.

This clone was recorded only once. This CDR3 is CAISESILTGPGNTIYF. The CDR3 coding sequence is TGTGCCATCAGTGAGTCGATTCTTACAGGGCCAGGAAACACCATATATTTT. The J gene is TRBJ1-3, the V gene TRBV10-3; possible D gene TRBD1, 6 bases. This CDR3 is 17 amino acids long. The ends were cut back, 0 bases at V and 4 bases at J, with 16 bases in the middle. Germline-derived CDR1 and CDR2 are ENHRY and SYGVKD.

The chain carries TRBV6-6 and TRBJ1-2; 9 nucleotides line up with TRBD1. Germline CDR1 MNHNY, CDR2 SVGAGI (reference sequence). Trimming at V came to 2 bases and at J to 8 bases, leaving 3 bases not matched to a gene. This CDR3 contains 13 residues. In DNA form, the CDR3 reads TGTGCCAGCAGTTACGGGACAGGGAAAGGCTACACCTTC. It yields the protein CASSYGTGKGYTF.

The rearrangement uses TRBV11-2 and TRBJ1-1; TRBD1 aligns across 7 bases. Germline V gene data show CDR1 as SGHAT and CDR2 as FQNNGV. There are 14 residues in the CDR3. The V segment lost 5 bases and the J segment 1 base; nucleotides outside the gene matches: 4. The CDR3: CASSPQGGNTEAFF. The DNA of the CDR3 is TGTGCCAGCAGCCCGCAGGGGGGGAACACTGAAGCTTTCTTT.

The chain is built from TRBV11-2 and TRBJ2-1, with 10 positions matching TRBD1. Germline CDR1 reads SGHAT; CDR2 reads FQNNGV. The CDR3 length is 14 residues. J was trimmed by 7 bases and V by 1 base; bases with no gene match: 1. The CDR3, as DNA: TGTGCCAGCAGCTTAGGACAGGGGGCAAATGAGCAGTTCTTC. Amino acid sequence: CASSLGQGANEQFF.

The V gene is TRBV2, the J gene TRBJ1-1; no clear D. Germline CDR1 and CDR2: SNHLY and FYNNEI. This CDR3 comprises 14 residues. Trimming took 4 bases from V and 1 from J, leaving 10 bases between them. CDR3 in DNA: TGTGCCAGCAGTGTGGTGATGGAGAACACTGAAGCTTTCTTT. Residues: CASSVVMENTEAFF.

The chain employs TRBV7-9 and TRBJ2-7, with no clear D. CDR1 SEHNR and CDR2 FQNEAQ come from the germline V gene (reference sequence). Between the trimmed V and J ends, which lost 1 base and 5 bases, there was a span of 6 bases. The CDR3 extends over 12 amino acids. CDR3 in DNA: TGTGCCAGCAGCTTAGGACCGCACGAGCAGTACTTC. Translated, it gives CASSLGPHEQYF.

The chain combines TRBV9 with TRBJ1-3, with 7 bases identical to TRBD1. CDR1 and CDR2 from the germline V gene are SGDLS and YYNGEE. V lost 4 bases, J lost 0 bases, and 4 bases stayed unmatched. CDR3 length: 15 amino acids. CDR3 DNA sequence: TGTGCCAGCAGCCCTGACAGGGTCTCTGGAAACACCATATATTTT. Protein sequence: CASSPDRVSGNTIYF. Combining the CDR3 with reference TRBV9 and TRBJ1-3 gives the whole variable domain DSGVTQTPKHLITATGQRVTLRCSPRSGDLSVYWYQQSLDQGLQFLIQYYNGEERAKGNILERFSAQQFPDLHSELNLSSLELGDSALYFCASSPDRVSGNTIYFGEGSWLTVV.

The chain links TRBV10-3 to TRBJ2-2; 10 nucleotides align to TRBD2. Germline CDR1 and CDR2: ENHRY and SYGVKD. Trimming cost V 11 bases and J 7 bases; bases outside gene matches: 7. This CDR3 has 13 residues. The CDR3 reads CALQSSGSGELFF. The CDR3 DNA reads TGTGCCCTACAATCTAGCGGGAGCGGGGAGCTGTTTTTT.

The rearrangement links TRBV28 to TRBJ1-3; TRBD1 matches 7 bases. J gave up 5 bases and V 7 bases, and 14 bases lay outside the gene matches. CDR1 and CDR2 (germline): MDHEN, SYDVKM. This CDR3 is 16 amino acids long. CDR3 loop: CASIPLNRGFRNTIYF. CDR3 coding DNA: TGTGCCAGCATCCCCCTTAACAGGGGATTCCGAAACACCATATATTTT.

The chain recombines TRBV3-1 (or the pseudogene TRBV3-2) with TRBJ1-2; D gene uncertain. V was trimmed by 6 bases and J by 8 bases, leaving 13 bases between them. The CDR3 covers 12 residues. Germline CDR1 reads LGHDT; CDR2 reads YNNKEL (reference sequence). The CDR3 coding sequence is TGTGCCAGCAGGCGCAGCGATAGCGGCTACACCTTC. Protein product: CASRRSDSGYTF.

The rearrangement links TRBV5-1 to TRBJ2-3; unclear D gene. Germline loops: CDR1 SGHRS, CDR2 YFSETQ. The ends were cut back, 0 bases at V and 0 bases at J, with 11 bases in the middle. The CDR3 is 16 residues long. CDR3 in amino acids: CASSLEGRPSTDTQYF. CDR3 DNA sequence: TGCGCCAGCAGCTTGGAGGGTAGGCCCAGCACAGATACGCAGTATTTT.

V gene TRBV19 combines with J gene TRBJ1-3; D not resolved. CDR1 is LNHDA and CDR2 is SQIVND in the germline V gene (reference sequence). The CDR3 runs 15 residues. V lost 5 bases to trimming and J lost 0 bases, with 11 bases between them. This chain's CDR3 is CASSQTSSSGNTIYF. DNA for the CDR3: TGTGCCAGTAGTCAGACCTCCAGCTCTGGAAACACCATATATTTT. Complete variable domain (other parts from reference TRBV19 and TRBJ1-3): DGGITQSPKYLFRKEGQNVTLSCEQNLNHDAMYWYRQDPGQGLRLIYYSQIVNDFQKGDIAEGYSVSREKKESFPLTVTSAQKNPTAFYLCASSQTSSSGNTIYFGEGSWLTVV.

This CDR3 reads CAISAWTGFTGELFF. The CDR3 bases are TGTGCCATCAGTGCGTGGACAGGGTTCACCGGGGAGCTGTTTTTT. The rearrangement joins TRBV10-3 to TRBJ2-2; 8 bases agree with TRBD1. Looked up from germline, CDR1 is ENHRY and CDR2 is SYGVKD. The junction had 5 bases not matched to a gene; V was cut back by 4 bases and J by 4 bases. This CDR3 is built from 15 residues.

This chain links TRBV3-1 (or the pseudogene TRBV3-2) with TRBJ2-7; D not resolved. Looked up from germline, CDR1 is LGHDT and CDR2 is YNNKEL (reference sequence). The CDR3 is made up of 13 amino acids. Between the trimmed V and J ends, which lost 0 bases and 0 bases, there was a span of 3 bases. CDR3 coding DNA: TGTGCCAGCAGCCAAGATCCCTCCTACGAGCAGTACTTC. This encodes CASSQDPSYEQYF.

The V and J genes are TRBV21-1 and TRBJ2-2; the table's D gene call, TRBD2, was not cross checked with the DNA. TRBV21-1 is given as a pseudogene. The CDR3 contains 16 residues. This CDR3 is CASSNGLAADRRELFF. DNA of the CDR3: TGTGCCAGCAGCAATGGACTAGCGGCTGATCGCCGGGAGCTGTTTTTT.

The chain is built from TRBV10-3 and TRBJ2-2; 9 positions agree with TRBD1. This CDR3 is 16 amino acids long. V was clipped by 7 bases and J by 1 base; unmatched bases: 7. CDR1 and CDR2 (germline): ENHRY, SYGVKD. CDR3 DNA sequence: TGTGCCATCACCCCGGACAGGGGATGGAACACCGGGGAGCTGTTTTTT. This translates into CAITPDRGWNTGELFF.

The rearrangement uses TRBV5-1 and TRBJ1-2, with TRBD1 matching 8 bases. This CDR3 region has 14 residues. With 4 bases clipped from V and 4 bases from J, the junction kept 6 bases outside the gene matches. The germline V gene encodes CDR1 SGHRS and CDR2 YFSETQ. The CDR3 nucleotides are TGCGCCAGCAGCGCTCAAACAGGGGGCTATGGCTACACCTTC. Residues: CASSAQTGGYGYTF.

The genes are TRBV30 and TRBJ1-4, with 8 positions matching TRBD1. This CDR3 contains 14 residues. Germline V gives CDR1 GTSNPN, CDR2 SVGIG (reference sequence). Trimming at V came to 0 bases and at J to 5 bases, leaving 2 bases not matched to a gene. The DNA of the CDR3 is TGTGCCTGGAGTGTGCGGACAGGGAATGAAAAACTGTTTTTT. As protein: CAWSVRTGNEKLFF.

This CDR3 reads CASSYSNGAGANVLTF. Here the CDR3 DNA reads TGTGCCAGCAGTTACTCGAATGGGGCTGGGGCCAACGTCCTGACTTTC. J is TRBJ2-6 and V is TRBV6-5, with no clear D. CDR1 MNHEY and CDR2 SVGAGI come from the germline V gene. The CDR3 is made up of 16 amino acids. Trimming cost V 0 bases and J 2 bases, with 8 bases left between them.